This T cell receptor beta chain was sequenced during a study of PD-1 blockade in classical Hodgkin lymphoma. Study summary: Patients were treated with nivolumab at 3 mg/kg, and this was given intravenously every 2 weeks. Study findings and constraints: Compared with baseline, CD4+ but not CD8+ TCR diversity had risen significantly by C4D1.

CDR3 length: 12 residues. Germline V gene lookup returns CDR1 MGHRA and CDR2 YSYEKL. V was trimmed by 3 bases and J by 7 bases, leaving 8 bases between them. Time point defined: cycle 4 day 1 (C4D1), after 5 to 7 weeks of nivolumab. Every patient experienced relapse after autologous stem cell transplantation, and brentuximab vedotin exposure varied. Points on this clone: Its matching antigen is unknown.

Libraries were prepared by immunoSEQ multiplex PCR; TCRdb keeps only in-frame clonotypes and omits some of them. The data hold tens of thousands of clones, with 90% observed a single time. This sample comprised peripheral blood mononuclear cells (PBMCs), obtained before the fourth cycle of nivolumab. The origin of this receptor is a human donor with classical Hodgkin lymphoma. The chain recombines TRBV4-1 with TRBJ2-3; D is undetermined. The CDR3 is CASSQTPNTQYF. CDR3 bases: TGCGCCAGCAGCCAGACACCGAATACGCAGTATTTT.